Sequencing of this TCR beta chain was carried out in a study of PD-1 blockade in classical Hodgkin lymphoma. The CDR3 sequence is 15 residues long. Germline V lookup: CDR1 SGDLS, CDR2 YYNGEE. The trim removed 0 bases at V and 4 bases at J, leaving 5 bases unmatched. The patients all showed relapse after autologous stem cell transplantation, while their brentuximab vedotin exposure varied. Profiled with immunoSEQ multiplex PCR; TCRdb holds only in-frame clones, not every one. The table lists 90,000 or so clones, approximately 91% of them singletons. The V gene is TRBV9, the J gene TRBJ2-3; 7 bases are shared with TRBD2. The receptor was derived from a human donor with classical Hodgkin lymphoma. Source: peripheral blood mononuclear cells (PBMCs), taken before the second cycle of nivolumab. DNA for the CDR3: TGTGCCAGCAGCGTAGAGGGCGGGAGTGCAGATACGCAGTATTTT. Translation: CASSVEGGSADTQYF.